These T cell receptor beta chains were read from a single sample in a study of OX40 agonist ivuxolimab in advanced cancers. Some clones are missing from TCRdb's copy, which holds only in-frame ones; the method was immunoSEQ multiplex PCR. The sample shows 65,000 to 95,000 clones, under 95% of them seen only once. Sequences were derived from CD4+ or CD8+ T cells sorted from blood, sampled in a trial of the OX40 agonist ivuxolimab. These receptors originate from an adult with an advanced solid tumor such as melanoma, head and neck, liver or kidney cancer. CDR3s include the opening cysteine and the closing phenylalanine or tryptophan. A D gene is named only where the DNA matches it firmly. Clone size is not always given. Where it is, it says once, few, many or a class for expanded clones.

>-|TRBJ1-2|TRBV11-2|TRBD1
TGTGCCAGCAGCTTCGGGACAGGGGGCTATGAAGTCTATGGCTACACCTTC
CASSFGTGGYEVYGYTF
>-|TRBJ2-7|TRBV11-2|-
TGTGCCAGCAGCTTAGTTCCAGACGAGCAGTACTTC
CASSLVPDEQYF
>-|TRBJ2-7|TRBV7-8|-
TGTGCCAGCAGCGGGACAATCGGCTACGAGCAGTACTTC
CASSGTIGYEQYF
>-|TRBJ1-1|TRBV5-4|TRBD1
TGTGCCAGCAGCTTGGGTGCAGGGGGCACTGAAGCTTTCTTT
CASSLGAGGTEAFF
>-|TRBJ2-1|TRBV7-9|-
TGTGCCAGCAGCAGGGGCTACAATGAGCAGTTCTTC
CASSRGYNEQFF
>-|TRBJ1-5|TRBV27|TRBD1
TGTGCCAGCAGTCCCCGGACAGGGGGCGTTCAGCCCCAGCATTTT
CASSPRTGGVQPQHF
>-|TRBJ2-3|TRBV2|-
TGTGCCAGCAGTGAGTCTAATCCTAATACGCAGTATTTT
CASSESNPNTQYF
>-|TRBJ2-6|TRBV9|TRBD1
TGTGCCAGCAGCACACAGGGGAACTCTGGGGCCAACGTCCTGACTTTC
CASSTQGNSGANVLTF
>-|TRBJ2-5|TRBV4-1|-
TGCGCCAGCAGCCAAGATAAACAGGGATGGTATCAGTACTTC
CASSQDKQGWYQYF
>-|TRBJ2-5|TRBV19|TRBD1
TGTGCCAGTCGAGACAGGGGTTTGGAGACCCAGTACTTC
CASRDRGLETQYF
>-|TRBJ1-6|TRBV7-9|-
TGTGCCAGCAGCTTAGCGGGGGGGGAGTACTATAATTCACCCCTCCACTTT
CASSLAGGEYYNSPLHF
>-|TRBJ2-3|TRBV7-6|TRBD2
TGTGCCAGCAGCTTATTAGCGGGCCCTAGCACAGATACGCAGTATTTT
CASSLLAGPSTDTQYF
>-|TRBJ2-7|TRBV27|TRBD2
TGTGCCAGCAGTTTACTGGGACTAGCGGGGGACGAGCAGTACTTC
CASSLLGLAGDEQYF
>-|TRBJ1-1|TRBV6-5|-
TGTGCCACCCAGGGAGCCTGGGGCAACACTGAAGCTTTCTTT
CATQGAWGNTEAFF
>-|TRBJ2-7|TRBV5-4|TRBD2
TGTGCCAGCAGCTTAGGTTGGCTAGCGGGGGGCGAGCAGTACTTC
CASSLGWLAGGEQYF
>-|TRBJ2-2|TRBV27|-
TGTGCCAGCAGTCTGGGACTGAACACCGGGGAGCTGTTTTTT
CASSLGLNTGELFF
>-|TRBJ2-5|TRBV5-5|-
TGTGCCAGCAGCTTGGTTCCCGGGACACTACAAGAGACCCAGTACTTC
CASSLVPGTLQETQYF
>-|TRBJ1-1|TRBV6-1|TRBD1
TGTGCCAGCAGTGAAACCCTGGGACAGGGTAACACTGAAGCTTTCTTT
CASSETLGQGNTEAFF
>-|TRBJ2-7|TRBV10-3|TRBD1
TGTGCCATCAGTGAGCCGACAGGGGACTACGAGCAGTACTTC
CAISEPTGDYEQYF
>-|TRBJ1-2|TRBV9|-
TGTGCCAGCAGCGTAGAACGGGCCCCCTATGGCTACACCTTC
CASSVERAPYGYTF
>-|TRBJ1-1|TRBV30|-
TGTGCCTGGAGTGTAATTGGACAGACTCCTGAAGCTTTCTTT
CAWSVIGQTPEAFF
>-|TRBJ2-1|TRBV11-2|-
TGTGCCAGCCGCTTACGGACAGTGATCTTC
CASRLRTVIF
>-|TRBJ1-1|TRBV29-1|-
TGCAGCGTTCTGGGTGGCAGCTTGAACACTGAAGCTTTCTTT
CSVLGGSLNTEAFF
>-|TRBJ1-1|TRBV14|TRBD1
TGTGCCAGCAGCTTCACCCACAGGGGCTTCACTGAAGCTTTCTTT
CASSFTHRGFTEAFF
>-|TRBJ2-7|TRBV9|TRBD2
TGTGCCAGCAGCCCGTGGACTAGCGGGGAATATATCCACGAGCAGTACTTC
CASSPWTSGEYIHEQYF
>-|TRBJ1-4|TRBV27|-
TGTGCCAGCAGTTTATCCACCCACCGGGGGGAAAAACTGTTTTTT
CASSLSTHRGEKLFF
>-|TRBJ2-7|TRBV7-9|-
TGTGCCAGCCGGAGTGGGGCGTCCTACGAGCAGTACTTC
CASRSGASYEQYF
>-|TRBJ2-7|TRBV5-1|-
TGCGCCAGCAGCTTGGATGAGGACACGGACTCCTACGAGCAGTACTTC
CASSLDEDTDSYEQYF
>-|TRBJ1-5|TRBV7-2|-
TGTGCCAGCAGCCAAATCGGGGGCCAGCAGCCCCAGCATTTT
CASSQIGGQQPQHF
>-|TRBJ2-1|TRBV11-2|-
TGTGCCAGCAGAGGTCAGTACAGGGAAGGGAGTGAGCAGTTCTTC
CASRGQYREGSEQFF
>once|TRBJ2-7|TRBV11-2|-
TGTGCCAGCAGCTTGGGGACACGCGAGCAGTACTTC
CASSLGTREQYF
>-|TRBJ2-1|TRBV4-1|-
TGCGCCAGCAGCCAAGAACACCCGGGTAGGACATCCAATGAGCAGTTCTTC
CASSQEHPGRTSNEQFF
>-|TRBJ1-3|TRBV13|-
TGTGCCAGCAGCTTGGCGAGTAAGGCTGGAAACACCATATATTTT
CASSLASKAGNTIYF
>-|TRBJ2-3|TRBV27|-
TGTGCCAGCAGTTTGGCCCTCCAGGGCGAGGAAGATACGCAGTATTTT
CASSLALQGEEDTQYF
>-|TRBJ2-1|TRBV27|-
TGTGCCAGCAGTTTATATCAGGGAGCCGGTGAGCAGTTCTTC
CASSLYQGAGEQFF
>-|TRBJ1-6|TRBV19|TRBD1
TGTGCCAGTAGTATAGTTCGAGGACAGGCTAATTCACCCCTCCACTTT
CASSIVRGQANSPLHF
>-|TRBJ1-4|TRBV27|TRBD1
TGTGCCAGCATTAAGGAAACCGGGACAGGGTTAGTTAATGAAAAACTGTTTTTT
CASIKETGTGLVNEKLFF
>-|TRBJ2-6|TRBV7-6|-
TGTGCCAGCAGCCTGGACTCTTCTTTCTCTGGGGCCAACGTCCTGACTTTC
CASSLDSSFSGANVLTF
>many|TRBJ2-1|TRBV7-9|-
TGTGCCAGCAGCCGTCAAAGGGGGCAGTTCTTC
CASSRQRGQFF
>-|TRBJ2-7|TRBV5-6|-
TGTGCCAGCAGCTTGGCGCAGGGGAATCCTCACGAGCAGTACTTC
CASSLAQGNPHEQYF
>-|TRBJ2-7|TRBV27|-
TGTGCCAGCAGTTTATCGATGGGCTACGAGCAGTACTTC
CASSLSMGYEQYF
>-|TRBJ1-1|TRBV9|-
TGTGCCAGCAGCGTAGGGCCCGTGGACACTGAAGCTTTCTTT
CASSVGPVDTEAFF
>-|TRBJ2-5|TRBV27|TRBD2
TGTGCCAGCAGTCCCGACCCCTCACTAGCGGGCCTAGAGGAGACCCAGTACTTC
CASSPDPSLAGLEETQYF
>-|TRBJ2-3|TRBV19|TRBD2
TGTGCCAGTAGTATAGATCAGGGACTAGTTCCAGATACGCAGTATTTT
CASSIDQGLVPDTQYF
>-|TRBJ1-1|TRBV11-3|-
TGTGCCAGCAGCTTGGGGGAGGGTACTGAAGCTTTCTTT
CASSLGEGTEAFF
>-|TRBJ2-1|TRBV7-3|TRBD1
TGTGCCAGCAGCTTAACCTTCCCCGGACAGGCCCACAATGAGCAGTTCTTC
CASSLTFPGQAHNEQFF
>-|TRBJ2-3|TRBV6-1|-
TGTGCCAGCAGTGAACTCGTGACCGGTTATGGGAGTGGTACGCAGTATTTT
CASSELVTGYGSGTQYF
>many|TRBJ2-2|TRBV13|-
TGTGCCAGCAGCTTAGTCGGAGGGGGGCTCACCGGGGAGCTGTTTTTT
CASSLVGGGLTGELFF
>-|TRBJ1-5|TRBV5-1|-
TGCGCCAGCAGCTCGGGGGTGGCAAATCAGCCCCAGCATTTT
CASSSGVANQPQHF
>-|TRBJ2-2|TRBV30|-
TGTGCCTGGAGTCACGGTGCGAACACCGGGGAGCTGTTTTTT
CAWSHGANTGELFF
>-|TRBJ2-7|TRBV7-3|-
TGTGCCAGCAGCTTATGGGCGGTCTCCTACGAGCAGTACTTC
CASSLWAVSYEQYF
>-|TRBJ1-2|TRBV4-1|-
TGCGCCAGCAGCCTCGGTACAGCTAACTATGGCTACACCTTC
CASSLGTANYGYTF
>-|TRBJ2-7|TRBV5-6|-
TGTGCCAGCAGCTTGGTTGAGGGCTCCTACGAGCAGTACTTC
CASSLVEGSYEQYF
>-|TRBJ2-2|TRBV2|TRBD1
TGTGCCAGCAGTGAACTGGCAGGGGGCGAATACGGGGAGCTGTTTTTT
CASSELAGGEYGELFF
>-|TRBJ2-5|TRBV6-1|-
TGTGCCAGCTCGCAGGGCCGGGGGCGACAAGAGACCCAGTACTTC
CASSQGRGRQETQYF